The 5 T cell receptor beta chains presented below share a single source sample, sequenced in a study of regulatory T cells in long-lasting Graves disease (dated by TCRdb to about 2021). The library was generated by multiplex PCR. Reads for this sample came from an Illumina HiSeq 4000. TCR beta libraries were built with iRepertoire HTBI primers and Arm-PCR amplification of CDR3 regions. TCRdb trimmed the raw reads at Q25, called clones with MiXCR and kept productive beta chains. Duplicate CDR3 protein sequences are folded into a single record with the most common DNA and genes. The sample table shows over 500,000 distinct CDR3 sequences, and about 16% are seen once. Of the sample, around 12% is held by the ten largest clones. The label giving this sample's time point can be read as: newly diagnosed GD, antithyroid drugs for less than 3 months. RNA was extracted from PBMCs in TRIzol for both TCR sequencing and RNA sequencing.

The same sample was also used in a study of T cells in Graves' hyperthyroidism and ophthalmopathy.

The sequences come from peripheral blood mononuclear cells (PBMCs), collected at new diagnosis, from a patient treated with antithyroid drugs. These receptors came from a young man with Graves disease. Donor details come from another sample of the same person, matched by shared clones.

This clonotype has a count of ten or more. The V call is TRBV11-2, the J call TRBJ2-7; D perhaps matches TRBD2 (6 bases). Per the germline V gene, CDR1 is SGHAT and CDR2 is FQNNGV. V was pared by 1 base and J by 6 bases, with 16 bases between. This CDR3 has 15 residues. CDR3: CASSLAVQAGGEQYF. The CDR3 nucleotides are TGTGCCAGCAGCTTAGCGGTGCAAGCCGGGGGCGAGCAGTACTTC. Complete variable domain (other parts from reference TRBV11-2 and TRBJ2-7): EAGVAQSPRYKIIEKRQSVAFWCNPISGHATLYWYQQILGQGPKLLIQFQNNGVVDDSQLPKDRFSAERLKGVDSTLKIQPAKLEDSAVYLCASSLAVQAGGEQYFGPGTRLTVT.

The chain is built from TRBV3-1 and TRBJ2-4; TRBD2 agrees at 10 bases. Germline V lookup: CDR1 LGHDT, CDR2 YNNKEL (reference sequence). Unmatched junction bases numbered 17, after V lost 0 bases and J lost 9 bases. The CDR3 totals 19 residues. Here the CDR3 reads CASSQDGGGLAGVTGIQYF. CDR3 DNA sequence: TGTGCCAGCAGCCAAGATGGGGGCGGGCTAGCGGGAGTCACTGGCATTCAGTACTTC. The full variable domain, in which reference TRBV3-1 and TRBJ2-4 provide the parts outside the CDR3, is DTAVSQTPKYLVTQMGNDKSIKCEQNLGHDTMYWYKQDSKKFLKIMFSYNNKELIINETVPNRFSPKSPDKAHLNLHINSLELGDSAVYFCASSQDGGGLAGVTGIQYFGAGTRLSVL.

This clonotype was observed at least ten times. The chain uses TRBV20-1 and TRBJ2-7, with 11 bases lining up with TRBD2. Germline lookup yields CDR1 DFQATT and CDR2 SNEGSKA (reference sequence). The CDR3 extends over 13 amino acids. V shed 4 bases and J 3 bases; nucleotides not matched to a gene: 2. The CDR3 loop reads CSAIGTSGYEQYF. CDR3 in DNA: TGCAGTGCTATAGGGACTAGCGGCTACGAGCAGTACTTC.

This rearrangement joins TRBV7-9 to TRBJ1-2; D unclear. The CDR3 has 11 residues. V was pared by 10 bases and J by 5 bases, with 11 bases between. Germline values: CDR1 SEHNR, CDR2 FQNEAQ (reference sequence). The CDR3 region has the DNA TGTGCCATTCGACGGGGATATGGCTACACCTTC. Translating it yields CAIRRGYGYTF. The full variable domain, rest sourced from reference TRBV7-9 and TRBJ1-2, is DTGVSQNPRHKITKRGQNVTFRCDPISEHNRLYWYRQTLGQGPEFLTYFQNEAQLEKSRLLSDRFSAERPKGSFSTLEIQRTEQGDSAMYLCAIRRGYGYTFGSGTRLTVV.

This clonotype occurred a few times. This chain connects TRBV5-1 to TRBJ2-2, with D perhaps matching TRBD1 or TRBD2 (5 bases each). The V gene's germline CDR1 is SGHRS and CDR2 YFSETQ. V lost 0 bases and J lost 0, with 9 bases in between. There are 16 residues in the CDR3. The CDR3 DNA is TGCGCCAGCAGCTTGGAGATGGGGGCGAACACCGGGGAGCTGTTTTTT. It is translated as CASSLEMGANTGELFF.